The clone carrying this TCR beta chain was detected a few times. The sample originates from a study of T cells in Graves' hyperthyroidism and ophthalmopathy. As for the study in general: Peripheral blood was secured at the point of initial diagnosis, before any treatment.

This CDR3 has 17 residues. Germline CDR1 is SGHRS and CDR2 is YFSETQ. V lost 0 bases and J lost 0; bases outside the gene matches: 3. Amplification of TCR beta CDR3 regions was performed using RNA transcripts as template. First-round RT-PCR of the TCR CDR3 relied on the HTBI primer set. MiXCR was run by TCRdb on the multiplex PCR reads, yielding one entry per CDR3 protein. Among roughly 840,000 distinct CDR3 sequences, more than 30% were seen once, and the ten largest hold over 8%. This TCR was recovered from a young man with Graves' hyperthyroidism. The chain couples TRBV5-1 to TRBJ1-4; 9 bases line up with TRBD1. Material for sequencing was blood. The CDR3 sequence is CASSLEGQGATNEKLFF. The CDR3 region has the DNA TGCGCCAGCAGCTTGGAGGGACAGGGAGCAACTAATGAAAAACTGTTTTTT. The whole variable domain, filled in from reference TRBV5-1 and TRBJ1-4, reads KAGVTQTPRYLIKTRGQQVTLSCSPISGHRSVSWYQQTPGQGLQFLFEYFSETQRNKGNFPGRFSGRQFSNSRSEMNVSTLELGDSALYLCASSLEGQGATNEKLFFGSGTQLSVL.